The rows below give T cell receptor beta chains drawn from one sample of a study of CD8 T cells in Susac syndrome. Each CDR3 protein gets one entry after TCRdb re-called the immunoSEQ multiplex PCR reads with MiXCR. The sample yields around 140,000 distinct CDR3 sequences, roughly 80% seen once. The sequencing input was CD8+ T cells from PBMCs. Receptor source: a human donor with multiple sclerosis. CDR3s leave out the opening cysteine and the closing phenylalanine or tryptophan.

v_call: TRBV28; j_call: TRBJ2-1; cdr3_length: 11; cdr3_aa: ASSPRLAGEQF
v_call: TRBV5-1; j_call: TRBJ2-7; cdr3_length: 13; cdr3_aa: ASSLSWGGQYEQY
v_call: TRBV3-1; j_call: TRBJ1-2; cdr3_length: 10; cdr3_aa: ASSPGNYGYT
v_call: TRBV14; j_call: TRBJ2-4; cdr3_length: 14; cdr3_aa: ASSQGGEGAKNIQY
v_call: TRBV11-2; j_call: TRBJ2-3; cdr3_length: 13; cdr3_aa: ASSLSGGPADTQY
v_call: TRBV5-5; j_call: TRBJ2-1; cdr3_length: 13; cdr3_aa: ASSRRWVIYNEQF
v_call: TRBV11-2; j_call: TRBJ2-7; cdr3_length: 13; cdr3_aa: ASARLAGLLYEQY
v_call: TRBV7-2; j_call: TRBJ2-1; cdr3_length: 10; cdr3_aa: ASSLDDNEQF
v_call: TRBV27; j_call: TRBJ1-1; cdr3_length: 13; cdr3_aa: ASSLTPRTSLEAF
v_call: TRBV7-9; j_call: TRBJ2-6; cdr3_length: 14; cdr3_aa: ASSSGQGSGANVLT
v_call: TRBV6-1; j_call: TRBJ1-2; cdr3_length: 14; cdr3_aa: ASSNPRTGTNYGYT
v_call: TRBV24-1; j_call: TRBJ1-1; cdr3_length: 10; cdr3_aa: ATNQGGEEAF
v_call: TRBV12-3/TRBV12-4; j_call: TRBJ2-2; cdr3_length: 10; cdr3_aa: ASTKNTGELF
v_call: TRBV6-6; j_call: TRBJ1-2; cdr3_length: 12; cdr3_aa: ASNPPDRLDGYT
v_call: TRBV12-3/TRBV12-4; j_call: TRBJ2-3; cdr3_length: 12; cdr3_aa: ASSFFFVTDTQY
v_call: TRBV29-1; j_call: TRBJ1-1; cdr3_length: 9; cdr3_aa: SAGVRTEAF
v_call: TRBV5-6; j_call: TRBJ2-3; cdr3_length: 17; cdr3_aa: ASSPTTPFWGFPTDMQY
v_call: TRBV6-5; j_call: TRBJ2-1; cdr3_length: 13; cdr3_aa: ASSGDSSSYNEQF
v_call: TRBV6-4; j_call: TRBJ2-2; cdr3_length: 11; cdr3_aa: ASRGTRAGELF
v_call: TRBV7-9; j_call: TRBJ2-5; cdr3_length: 13; cdr3_aa: ASSPRLAGLETQY
v_call: TRBV11-1; j_call: TRBJ1-1; cdr3_length: 11; cdr3_aa: ASSRGARTEAF
v_call: TRBV20-1; j_call: TRBJ2-5; cdr3_length: 14; cdr3_aa: SARPTSGGAYETQY
v_call: TRBV27; j_call: TRBJ2-1; cdr3_length: 13; cdr3_aa: ASLPTSALNNEQF
v_call: TRBV27; j_call: TRBJ1-1; cdr3_length: 12; cdr3_aa: ASSALGMNTEAF
v_call: TRBV29-1; j_call: TRBJ1-2; cdr3_length: 12; cdr3_aa: SVESEGRVRGYT
v_call: TRBV12-3/TRBV12-4; j_call: TRBJ1-2; cdr3_length: 14; cdr3_aa: ASSPGRDRGGYGYT
v_call: TRBV4-1; j_call: TRBJ1-6; cdr3_length: 14; cdr3_aa: ASSQEHLNPNSPLH
v_call: TRBV28; j_call: TRBJ2-3; cdr3_length: 13; cdr3_aa: ASSLGTVSTDTQY
v_call: TRBV4-1; j_call: TRBJ1-1; cdr3_length: 15; cdr3_aa: ASSPWGNSLMNTEAF